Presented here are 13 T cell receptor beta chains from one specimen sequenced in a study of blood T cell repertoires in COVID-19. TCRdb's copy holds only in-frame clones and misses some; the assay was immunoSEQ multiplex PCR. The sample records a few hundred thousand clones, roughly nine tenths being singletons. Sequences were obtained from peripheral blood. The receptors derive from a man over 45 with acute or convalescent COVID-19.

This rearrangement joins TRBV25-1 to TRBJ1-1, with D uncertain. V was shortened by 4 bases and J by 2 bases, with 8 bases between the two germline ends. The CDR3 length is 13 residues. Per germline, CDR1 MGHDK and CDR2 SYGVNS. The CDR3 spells CASSAVYNTEAFF. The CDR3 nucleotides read TGTGCCAGCAGTGCAGTTTATAACACTGAAGCTTTCTTT. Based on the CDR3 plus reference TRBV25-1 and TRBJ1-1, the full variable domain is EADIYQTPRYLVIGTGKKITLECSQTMGHDKMYWYQQDPGMELHLIHYSYGVNSTEKGDLSSESTVSRIRTEHFPLTLESARPSHTSQYLCASSAVYNTEAFFGQGTRLTVV.

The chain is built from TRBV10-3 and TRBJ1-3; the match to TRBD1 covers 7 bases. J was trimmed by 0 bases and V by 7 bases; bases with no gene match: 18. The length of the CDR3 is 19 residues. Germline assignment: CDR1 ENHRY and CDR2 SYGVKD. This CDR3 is CAIKRGDRSPYTSGNTIYF. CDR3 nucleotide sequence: TGTGCCATCAAAAGAGGGGACAGATCCCCTTACACCTCTGGAAACACCATATATTTT.

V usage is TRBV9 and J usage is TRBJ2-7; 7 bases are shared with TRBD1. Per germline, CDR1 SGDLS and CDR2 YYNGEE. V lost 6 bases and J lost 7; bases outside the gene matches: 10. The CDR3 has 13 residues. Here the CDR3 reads CASNRDSEMEQYF. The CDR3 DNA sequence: TGTGCCAGCAATCGGGACAGCGAGATGGAGCAGTACTTC.

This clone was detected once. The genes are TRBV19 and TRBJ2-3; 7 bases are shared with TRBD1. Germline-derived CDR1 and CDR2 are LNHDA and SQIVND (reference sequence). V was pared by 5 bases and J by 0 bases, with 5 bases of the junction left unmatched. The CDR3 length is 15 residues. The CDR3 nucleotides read TGTGCCAGTAGTCCGAGGGACAGAAGCACAGATACGCAGTATTTT. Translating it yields CASSPRDRSTDTQYF. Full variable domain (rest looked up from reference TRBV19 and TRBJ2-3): DGGITQSPKYLFRKEGQNVTLSCEQNLNHDAMYWYRQDPGQGLRLIYYSQIVNDFQKGDIAEGYSVSREKKESFPLTVTSAQKNPTAFYLCASSPRDRSTDTQYFGPGTRLTVL.

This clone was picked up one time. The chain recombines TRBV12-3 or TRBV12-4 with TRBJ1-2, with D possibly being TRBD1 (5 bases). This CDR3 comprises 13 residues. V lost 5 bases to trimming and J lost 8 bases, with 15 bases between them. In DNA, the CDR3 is TGTGCCAGCAGTCCGAATCCGGGGGGGGGCTACACCTTC. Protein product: CASSPNPGGGYTF.

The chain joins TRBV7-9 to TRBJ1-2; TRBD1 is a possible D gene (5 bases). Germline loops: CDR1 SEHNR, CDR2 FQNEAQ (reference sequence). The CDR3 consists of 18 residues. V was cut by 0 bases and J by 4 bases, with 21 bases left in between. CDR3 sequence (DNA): TGTGCCAGCAGCTTAGCGGGGGGATTGAAGGGCGCCGGCTATGGCTACACCTTC. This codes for CASSLAGGLKGAGYGYTF.

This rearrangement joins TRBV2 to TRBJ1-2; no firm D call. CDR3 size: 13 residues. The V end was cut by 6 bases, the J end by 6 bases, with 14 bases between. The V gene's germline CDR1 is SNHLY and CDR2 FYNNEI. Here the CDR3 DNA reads TGTGCCAGCAGCTTCGGGGAGAGGGATGGCTACACCTTC. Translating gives CASSFGERDGYTF.

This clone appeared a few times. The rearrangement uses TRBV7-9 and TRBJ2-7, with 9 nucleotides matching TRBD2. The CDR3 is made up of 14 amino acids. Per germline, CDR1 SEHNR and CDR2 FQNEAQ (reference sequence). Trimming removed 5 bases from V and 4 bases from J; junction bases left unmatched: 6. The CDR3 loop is CASSDTGLAYEQYF. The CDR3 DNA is TGTGCCAGCAGCGACACGGGACTAGCTTACGAGCAGTACTTC.

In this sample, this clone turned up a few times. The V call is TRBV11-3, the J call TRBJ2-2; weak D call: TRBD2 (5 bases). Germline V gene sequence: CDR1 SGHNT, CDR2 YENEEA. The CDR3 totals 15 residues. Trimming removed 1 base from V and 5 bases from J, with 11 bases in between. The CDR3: CASSLAGTGTGELFF. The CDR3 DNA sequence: TGTGCCAGCAGCTTAGCAGGAACGGGGACCGGGGAGCTGTTTTTT. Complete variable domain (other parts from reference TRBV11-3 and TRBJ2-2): EAGVVQSPRYKIIEKKQPVAFWCNPISGHNTLYWYLQNLGQGPELLIRYENEEAVDDSQLPKDRFSAERLKGVDSTLKIQPAELGDSAVYLCASSLAGTGTGELFFGEGSRLTVL.

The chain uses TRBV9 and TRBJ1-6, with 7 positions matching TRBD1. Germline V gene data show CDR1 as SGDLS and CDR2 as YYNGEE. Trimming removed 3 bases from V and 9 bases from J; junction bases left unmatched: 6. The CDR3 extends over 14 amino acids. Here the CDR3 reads CASSGTTGVSPLHF. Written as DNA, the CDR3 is TGTGCCAGCAGCGGGACCACAGGGGTTTCACCCCTCCACTTT.

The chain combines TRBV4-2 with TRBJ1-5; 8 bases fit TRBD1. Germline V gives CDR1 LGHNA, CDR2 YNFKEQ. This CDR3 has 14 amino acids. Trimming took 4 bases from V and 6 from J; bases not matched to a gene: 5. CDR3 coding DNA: TGTGCCAGCAGCCGAGGACAGGGTGGTCAGCCCCAGCATTTT. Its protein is CASSRGQGGQPQHF.

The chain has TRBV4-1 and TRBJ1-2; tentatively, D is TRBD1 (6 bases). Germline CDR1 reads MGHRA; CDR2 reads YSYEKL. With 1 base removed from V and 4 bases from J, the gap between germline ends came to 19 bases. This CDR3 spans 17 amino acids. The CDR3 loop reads CASSQGSGGGAGYGYTF. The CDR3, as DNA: TGCGCCAGCAGCCAAGGCTCGGGGGGGGGCGCGGGCTATGGCTACACCTTC.

Here the CDR3 reads CASSEARVYNSPLHF. The CDR3 nucleotides are TGTGCCAGCAGTGAAGCGCGCGTCTATAATTCACCCCTCCACTTT. The V call is TRBV6-1, the J call TRBJ1-6; D unresolved. The V gene lost 0 bases and the J gene lost 3 bases, with 6 bases spanning the gap. Germline V CDR1 and CDR2: MNHNS, SASEGT. This CDR3 spans 15 amino acids.